This T cell receptor beta chain was documented in a study of blood T cell repertoires in COVID-19. About the study: Spain, Italy and the United States supplied samples that represented acute and convalescent COVID-19.

V was trimmed by 6 bases and J by 0 bases, leaving 12 bases between them. Germline V gene data show CDR1 as SNHLY and CDR2 as FYNNEI. CDR3 length equals 14 residues. Clones were read by immunoSEQ multiplex PCR, and TCRdb kept only the in-frame ones, dropping some. The table records 100,000 to 150,000 clones, 80% to 85% of them present only once. This sequence originates from a man aged 55 to 69 with acute or convalescent COVID-19. Input material: peripheral blood. The chain joins TRBV2 to TRBJ2-7; no reliable D call. The CDR3 protein is CASRLQQSSYEQYF. In DNA, the CDR3 is TGTGCCAGCAGGTTACAGCAAAGCTCCTACGAGCAGTACTTC.